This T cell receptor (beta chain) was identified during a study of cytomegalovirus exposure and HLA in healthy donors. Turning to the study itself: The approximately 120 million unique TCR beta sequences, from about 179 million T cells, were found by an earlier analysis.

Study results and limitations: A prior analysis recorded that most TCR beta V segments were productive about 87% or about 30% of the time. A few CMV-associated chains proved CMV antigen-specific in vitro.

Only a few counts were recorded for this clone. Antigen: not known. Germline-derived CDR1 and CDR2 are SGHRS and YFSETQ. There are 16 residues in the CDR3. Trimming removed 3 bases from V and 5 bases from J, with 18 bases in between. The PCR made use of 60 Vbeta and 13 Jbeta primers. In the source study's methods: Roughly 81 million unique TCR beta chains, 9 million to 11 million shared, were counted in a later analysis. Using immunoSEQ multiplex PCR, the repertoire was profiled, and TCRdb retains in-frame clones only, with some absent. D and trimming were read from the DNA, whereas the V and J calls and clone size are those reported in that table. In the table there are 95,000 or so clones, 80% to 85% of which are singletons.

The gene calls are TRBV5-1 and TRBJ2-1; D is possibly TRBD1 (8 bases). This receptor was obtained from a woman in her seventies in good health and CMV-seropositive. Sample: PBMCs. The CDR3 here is CASSWGGRGPNNEQFF. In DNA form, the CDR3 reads TGCGCCAGCAGCTGGGGGGGCAGGGGGCCCAACAATGAGCAGTTCTTC. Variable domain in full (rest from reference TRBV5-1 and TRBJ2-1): KAGVTQTPRYLIKTRGQQVTLSCSPISGHRSVSWYQQTPGQGLQFLFEYFSETQRNKGNFPGRFSGRQFSNSRSEMNVSTLELGDSALYLCASSWGGRGPNNEQFFGPGTRLTVL.